This TCR beta chain was found in a study of OX40 agonist ivuxolimab in advanced cancers. Overall study results and limits: With doses of 0.1 to 3.0 mg/kg, CD4+ and CD8+ blood T cells had undergone clonal expansion by week 6.

Trimming at V came to 3 bases and at J to 7 bases, leaving 7 bases not matched to a gene. The CDR3 is made up of 14 amino acids. CDR1 is ENHRY, CDR2 SYGVKD, per germline. This clone was seen just once. Its antigen is still unknown. Data came from immunoSEQ multiplex PCR; TCRdb stores just in-frame clones and leaves some out. Here the sample spans roughly 50,000 clones, around four fifths being singletons. This sequence originates from an adult with an advanced solid tumor such as melanoma, head and neck, liver or kidney cancer. The chain joins TRBV10-3 to TRBJ2-7; 9 bases align to TRBD2. The source was CD4+ or CD8+ T cells sorted from blood, collected in a trial of the OX40 agonist ivuxolimab. As DNA, the CDR3 is TGTGCCATCAGTGACCCGCGGGGGGGTTGGGAGCAGTACGTC. It is translated as CAISDPRGGWEQYV.